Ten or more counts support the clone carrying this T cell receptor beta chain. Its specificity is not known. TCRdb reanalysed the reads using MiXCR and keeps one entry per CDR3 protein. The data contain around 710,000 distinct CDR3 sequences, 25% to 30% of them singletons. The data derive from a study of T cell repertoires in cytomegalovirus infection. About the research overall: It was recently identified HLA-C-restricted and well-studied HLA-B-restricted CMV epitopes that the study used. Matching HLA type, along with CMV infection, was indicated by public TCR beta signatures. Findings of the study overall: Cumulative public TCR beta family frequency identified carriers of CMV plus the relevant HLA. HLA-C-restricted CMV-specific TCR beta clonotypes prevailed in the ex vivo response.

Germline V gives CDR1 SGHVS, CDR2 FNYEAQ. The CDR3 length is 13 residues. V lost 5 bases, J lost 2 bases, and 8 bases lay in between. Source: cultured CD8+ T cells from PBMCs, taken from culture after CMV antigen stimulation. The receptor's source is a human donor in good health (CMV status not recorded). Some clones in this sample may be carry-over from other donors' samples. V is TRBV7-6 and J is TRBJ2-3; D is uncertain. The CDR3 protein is CASSVDPTDTQYF. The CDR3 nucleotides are TGTGCCAGCAGCGTCGATCCCACAGATACGCAGTATTTT.